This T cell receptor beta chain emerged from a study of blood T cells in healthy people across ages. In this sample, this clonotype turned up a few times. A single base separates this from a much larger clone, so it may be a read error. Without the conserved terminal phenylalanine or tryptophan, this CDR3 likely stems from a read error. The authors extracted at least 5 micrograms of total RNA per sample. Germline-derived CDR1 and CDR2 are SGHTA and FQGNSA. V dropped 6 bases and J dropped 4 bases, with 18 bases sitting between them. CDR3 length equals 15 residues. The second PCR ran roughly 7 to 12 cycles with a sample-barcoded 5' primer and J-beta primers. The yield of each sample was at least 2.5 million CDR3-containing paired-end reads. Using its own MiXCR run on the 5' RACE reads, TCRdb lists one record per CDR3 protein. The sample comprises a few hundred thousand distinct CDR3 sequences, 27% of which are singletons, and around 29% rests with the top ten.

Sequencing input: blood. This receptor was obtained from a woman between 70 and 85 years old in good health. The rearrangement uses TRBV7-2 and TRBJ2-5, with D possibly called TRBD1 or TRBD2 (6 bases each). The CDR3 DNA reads TGTGCCAGCAGGCCAGGGGACTTCCAAGGAGAGACCCAGTACCTC. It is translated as CASRPGDFQGETQYL.